The sequence of this TCR beta chain was determined in a study of T cell responses to AZD1222 COVID-19 vaccine (dated by TCRdb to the early 2020s). In terms of the full investigation: AZD1222 recipients with second doses at about 4 weeks or about 12 weeks were pooled, because spike-specific TCR depth and breadth did not differ between schedules. A total of about 240 trial participants underwent TCR sequencing, of whom around 200 received two doses of AZD1222 and about 25 received two doses of the MenACWY control vaccine. Trial participants were enrolled by age into 18-55, 56-69 and 70-plus year subgroups, with approximately 160, 26 and 62 TCR-sequenced participants respectively. Findings and caveats that apply to the study as a whole: Conclusions about previously exposed vaccinees were limited because only six or seven AZD1222 recipients were SARS-CoV-2 seropositive at baseline. Epitopes outside the regions mutated in the B.1.351 and B.1.1.7 variants were reportedly recognized by nearly half of the unique spike-specific TCRs. Participants were mostly white British and included more females than males, and it was suggested by the authors that clonal diversity may have been underestimated. Vaccine-associated CD4 TCRs spanned the whole spike protein, with dominant responses in regions 160-218 and 743-854. Because no day 14 peak-response samples were available, repertoires were characterized only after the peak T cell response. After two AZD1222 doses, both the breadth and the depth of spike-specific TCRs were significantly higher than at day 0 and than in MenACWY recipients. In the small 56-69-year group, the increase in depth fell short of significance, most likely because of low power.

The CDR3 regions of human TCRbeta chains were subjected to immunosequencing. Per the authors' processing: TCRs in the repertoires were matched against a reference library of SARS-CoV-2-specific TCRs that had been generated with the MIRA antigen-specificity platform. Breadth meant the fraction of unique TCRs that were SARS-CoV-2-associated, whereas depth meant the fraction of total T cells that were SARS-CoV-2-associated. Using the MIRA data, every spike-specific TCR was mapped to the spike region that the TCR reacted to and assigned to either a CD4 or a CD8 class. Log10-transformed breadth and depth values were compared by one-way ANOVA with Sidak's multiple comparisons tests. Entries here come from immuneACCESS through TCRdb and include only in-frame sequences with V and J called. Some clones fail to appear in such tables; in the studies checked, an unresolved V gene covers under half of the shortfall, and the cause of the remainder is unknown. V, J and clone size are those of that table, while D and trimming were read from the DNA. The sample profile shows 120,000 or so clones; around 90% of them were found once. Roughly 7.4% of the sample comes from the top ten.

Remarks on this clone: Which antigen it targets is not known. No base quality information exists; no much larger clone differs at one position.

Taken with the paper, the label for time point translates to: baseline before first vaccination. Samples from vaccinated people were obtained from the UK trials COV001 and COV002, which included a single-blind randomized controlled phase 2/3 trial of AZD1222 (ChAdOx1 nCoV-19) in healthy adults. Trial participant PBMC samples were collected at day 0 and day 28 after the second dose for TCRbeta chain sequencing. V loses 0 bases, J loses 5 bases, and the germline ends lie 10 bases apart. For CDR1 and CDR2, the germline V gene (reference sequence) lists GTSNPN and SVGIG. The CDR3 goes from the cysteine to the phenylalanine over 13 residues. The kept DNA is CDR3 alone, 39 bases in frame from the first base.

This sequence originates from an adult in good health. Sequencing was performed on peripheral blood, taken on day 0 of AZD1222 vaccination. In this chain, TRBV30 is recombined with TRBJ1-1; there is no confident call for the D gene. The CDR3 amino acid sequence is: CAWSVQRRTEAFF. The sequence in DNA is TGTGCCTGGAGTGTACAAAGGCGAACTGAAGCTTTCTTT.